The rows below give T cell receptor beta chains drawn from one sample of a study of T-cell reconstitution after alpha-beta-depleted transplantation in children. TCRdb re-derived calls from the PCR reads in MiXCR, one entry per CDR3 protein. The table shows 7,000 to 9,500 distinct CDR3 sequences, with around 30% occurring only once. Specimen: peripheral blood, collected 60 days after TCRalphabeta/CD19-depleted stem cell transplant. These receptors were obtained from a boy in the first two years of life who had a stem cell transplant for SCID, so the T cells may come from the graft donor. CDR3s include the opening cysteine and the closing phenylalanine or tryptophan. D genes are given only for firm matches. Clone size is stated in some rows and not others, as once, few, many or a class when expanded.

v_call: TRBV18
clone_size: many
d_call: .
j_call: TRBJ2-2
cdr3_nt: TGTGCCAGCTCACCACTCAGGGGCGGGGAGCTGTTTTTT
cdr3_aa: CASSPLRGGELFF

v_call: TRBV20-1
clone_size: .
d_call: .
j_call: TRBJ2-1
cdr3_nt: TGCAGTGCTATGGGTGGACGGATAGAGCAGTTCTTC
cdr3_aa: CSAMGGRIEQFF

v_call: TRBV11-1
clone_size: .
d_call: TRBD2
j_call: TRBJ2-1
cdr3_nt: TGTGCCAGCAGCAGCAAGCGTAAGCGGGAGTTACCCTACAATGAGCAGTTCTTC
cdr3_aa: CASSSKRKRELPYNEQFF

v_call: TRBV20-1
clone_size: .
d_call: .
j_call: TRBJ2-3
cdr3_nt: TGCAGTGTGGACTACTCAGAAACGCAGTATTTT
cdr3_aa: CSVDYSETQYF

v_call: TRBV6-5
clone_size: medium-sized
d_call: TRBD1
j_call: TRBJ2-5
cdr3_nt: TGTGCCAGCAGTTACATGACAGGGGCGAGGGGAGAGACCCAGTACTTC
cdr3_aa: CASSYMTGARGETQYF

v_call: TRBV7-9
clone_size: many
d_call: .
j_call: TRBJ2-5
cdr3_nt: TGTGCCAGCAGCCTTCACCTTAAGCGGCTCCCTCTCCAAGAGACCCAGTACTTC
cdr3_aa: CASSLHLKRLPLQETQYF

v_call: TRBV5-5
clone_size: medium-sized
d_call: .
j_call: TRBJ1-4
cdr3_nt: TGTGCCAGCAGCTCCCATGGCAGGTTTAATGAAAAACTGTTTTTT
cdr3_aa: CASSSHGRFNEKLFF

v_call: TRBV29-1
clone_size: medium-sized
d_call: .
j_call: TRBJ1-2
cdr3_nt: TGCAGCGTTGTCGGAAGTGAATTGGGGGCTAACTATGGCTACACCTTC
cdr3_aa: CSVVGSELGANYGYTF

v_call: TRBV18
clone_size: many
d_call: TRBD1
j_call: TRBJ1-4
cdr3_nt: TGTGCCAGCTCACCTGGGACAGGGGTTGAAAAACTGTTTTTT
cdr3_aa: CASSPGTGVEKLFF

v_call: TRBV12-3/TRBV12-4
clone_size: once
d_call: TRBD1
j_call: TRBJ2-7
cdr3_nt: TGTGCCAGCAGCCCTACGGCCGGGACAGGGCCCTACGAGCAGTACTTC
cdr3_aa: CASSPTAGTGPYEQYF

v_call: TRBV4-2
clone_size: medium-sized
d_call: .
j_call: TRBJ1-2
cdr3_nt: TGTGCCAGCAGCCAAGATCGAGGACGCTATGGCTACACCTTC
cdr3_aa: CASSQDRGRYGYTF

v_call: TRBV5-1
clone_size: .
d_call: .
j_call: TRBJ2-7
cdr3_nt: TGCGCCAGCAGCGGCAGGGGATCCTACGAGCAGTACTTC
cdr3_aa: CASSGRGSYEQYF

v_call: TRBV6-5
clone_size: medium-sized
d_call: .
j_call: TRBJ2-2
cdr3_nt: TGTGCCAGCAGCACGGACAGCCAGACCGGGGAGCTGTTTTTT
cdr3_aa: CASSTDSQTGELFF

v_call: TRBV20-1
clone_size: .
d_call: TRBD2
j_call: TRBJ2-3
cdr3_nt: TGCAGTGTTCTCCAGGGGACTAGCGGCCCGACAGATACGCAGTATTTT
cdr3_aa: CSVLQGTSGPTDTQYF

v_call: TRBV7-9
clone_size: .
d_call: TRBD1
j_call: TRBJ1-1
cdr3_nt: TGTGCCAGCAGCCCCGGGACAGGGGGTGGAATCCCTGAAGCTTTCTTT
cdr3_aa: CASSPGTGGGIPEAFF

v_call: TRBV2
clone_size: medium-sized
d_call: .
j_call: TRBJ1-1
cdr3_nt: TGTGCCAGATTCACCAAGGGCACGGTTGGTACTGAAGCTTTCTTT
cdr3_aa: CARFTKGTVGTEAFF

v_call: TRBV4-2
clone_size: .
d_call: .
j_call: TRBJ2-3
cdr3_nt: TGTGCCAGCAGCCAAACCCCCAGCGTTGATACGCAGTATTTT
cdr3_aa: CASSQTPSVDTQYF

v_call: TRBV9
clone_size: many
d_call: .
j_call: TRBJ1-2
cdr3_nt: TGTGCCAGCAGCCCCGATTCAACTAACTATGGCTACACCTTC
cdr3_aa: CASSPDSTNYGYTF

v_call: TRBV20-1
clone_size: many
d_call: .
j_call: TRBJ1-2
cdr3_nt: TGCAGTGCTAGAGAGGGTGGAGGGTATGGCTACACCTTC
cdr3_aa: CSAREGGGYGYTF

v_call: TRBV5-6
clone_size: medium-sized
d_call: TRBD1
j_call: TRBJ1-5
cdr3_nt: TGTGCCAGCAGCTTTGGGGACAGGGCCAATCAGCCCCAGCATTTT
cdr3_aa: CASSFGDRANQPQHF

v_call: TRBV15
clone_size: medium-sized
d_call: .
j_call: TRBJ1-6
cdr3_nt: TGTGCCACCAGCAGAAAGGGGAGCCAGGGTGGTTCACCCCTCCACTTT
cdr3_aa: CATSRKGSQGGSPLHF

v_call: TRBV7-9
clone_size: .
d_call: TRBD2
j_call: TRBJ2-3
cdr3_nt: TGTGCCAGCAGCTTAGCTGGACTAGCAACAGATACGCAGTATTTT
cdr3_aa: CASSLAGLATDTQYF

v_call: TRBV4-2
clone_size: many
d_call: .
j_call: TRBJ2-1
cdr3_nt: TGTGCCAGCAGCCAAGATAATAGCGCCAGCTCCTACAATGAGCAGTTCTTC
cdr3_aa: CASSQDNSASSYNEQFF

v_call: TRBV20-1
clone_size: few
d_call: .
j_call: TRBJ2-2
cdr3_nt: TGCAGTGCGAGACAGTACGAAACCGGGGAGCTGTTTTTT
cdr3_aa: CSARQYETGELFF